The text below deals with one T cell receptor (beta chain). Measured with immunoSEQ multiplex PCR; TCRdb has only the in-frame clones, and not every one. The profile covers more than 300,000 clones, with about 89% appearing a single time and roughly a tenth taken by the ten largest. From germline, CDR1 is MGHDK and CDR2 SYGVNS. Trimming took 6 bases from V and 0 from J; bases not matched to a gene: 5. This CDR3 spans 15 amino acids. The record originates from a study of blood T cell repertoires in COVID-19. The specimen sequenced was peripheral blood. The sequence derives from a woman aged 25 to 45 with COVID-19, enrolled during active disease. This rearrangement joins TRBV25-1 to TRBJ2-1; 7 bases are a match to TRBD1. The CDR3 DNA is TGTGCCAGCAGCTACCGGGACAGCTCCTACAATGAGCAGTTCTTC. Translating gives CASSYRDSSYNEQFF.